These 21 T cell receptor beta chains originate from one sample sequenced in a study of T cell clones after liver transplantation. Profiling relied on immunoSEQ multiplex PCR, and the TCRdb table lists in-frame clones only, not all of them. The table shows 99,000 or so clones, with about 81% occurring only once. Material: CD4+ T cells from blood, obtained before liver transplant. Source of these receptors: a human donor who received a liver transplant.

This chain joins TRBV7-2 and TRBJ2-3; D is possibly TRBD1 (6 bases). The CDR3 totals 15 residues. Germline loops: CDR1 SGHTA, CDR2 FQGNSA. V gave up 5 bases and J gave up 4 bases, with 16 bases separating them. This chain's CDR3 is CASSRDTISADTQYF. The CDR3 DNA is TGTGCCAGCAGCCGGGACACCATTTCCGCAGATACGCAGTATTTT.

The DNA for the CDR3 is TGCGCCAGCAGCCAAGAACGCCTAGCGGGGGGAACCGGGGAGCTGTTTTTT. Protein: CASSQERLAGGTGELFF. The V and J genes are TRBV4-1 and TRBJ2-2, with 11 bases aligning to TRBD2. This CDR3 comprises 17 residues. In germline, CDR1 is MGHRA, CDR2 YSYEKL. Losses at the gene ends were 0 bases for V and 5 bases for J; bases not matched to a gene: 5.

The chain combines TRBV9 with TRBJ2-7; 8 bases align to TRBD1. V lost 3 bases, J lost 3 bases, and 11 bases stayed unmatched. Germline V CDR1 and CDR2: SGDLS, YYNGEE. The CDR3 length is 16 residues. CDR3 sequence: CASSATPQGANYEQYF. In DNA form, the CDR3 reads TGTGCCAGCAGCGCTACCCCCCAGGGGGCGAACTACGAGCAGTACTTC.

The CDR3 DNA is TGCGCCAGCAGCGAGGGACAGTATAATGAAAAACTGTTTTTT. It is translated as CASSEGQYNEKLFF. The chain is built from TRBV5-1 and TRBJ1-4, with 7 bases identical to TRBD1. V lost 4 bases and J lost 4; bases outside the gene matches: 4. Per the germline V gene, CDR1 is SGHRS and CDR2 is YFSETQ. CDR3 size: 14 residues.

The rearrangement uses TRBV28 and TRBJ1-5; maybe TRBD1 (5 bases). Trimming took 7 bases from V and 4 from J, leaving 11 bases between them. The germline V gene encodes CDR1 MDHEN and CDR2 SYDVKM. CDR3 size: 13 residues. CDR3 loop: CASTQGRNQPQHF. The CDR3 nucleotides are TGTGCCAGCACTCAGGGAAGGAATCAGCCCCAGCATTTT.

The chain links TRBV6-1 to TRBJ1-2, with D perhaps matching TRBD1 (5 bases). This CDR3 has 14 residues. Germline values: CDR1 MNHNS, CDR2 SASEGT. The germline V and J ends were trimmed by 3 bases and 3 bases, with 11 bases remaining between them. The DNA of the CDR3 is TGTGCCAGCAGTGATGGGGGGGACTACTATGGCTACACCTTC. Translating gives CASSDGGDYYGYTF.

The J gene is TRBJ1-1, the V gene TRBV28; D uncertain. The CDR3 loop spans 12 amino acids. Trimming took off 4 bases at V and 11 bases at J, with 14 bases between the two ends. In germline, CDR1 is MDHEN, CDR2 SYDVKM. CDR3 region: CASSSVGDRAFF. The CDR3 DNA reads as TGTGCCAGCAGTTCAGTGGGAGATAGGGCTTTCTTT.

The chain has TRBV5-6 and TRBJ1-3; 9 bases are shared with TRBD1. Germline assignment: CDR1 SGHDT and CDR2 YYEEEE. With V trimmed by 7 bases and J by 3 bases, 2 bases remained unmatched. The CDR3 extends over 13 amino acids. The CDR3 protein is CASAGQGGNTIYF. DNA for the CDR3: TGTGCCAGCGCGGGACAGGGTGGAAACACCATATATTTT.

The chain combines TRBV28 with TRBJ2-4; D remains ambiguous. Germline V gene sequence: CDR1 MDHEN, CDR2 SYDVKM. Between the trimmed V and J ends, which lost 3 bases and 5 bases, there was a span of 11 bases. The CDR3 runs to 14 residues. The CDR3 nucleotides read TGTGCCAGCAGTTTTAGTACCTCGGAAAACATTCAGTACTTC. Translation: CASSFSTSENIQYF.

The rearrangement uses TRBV7-6 and TRBJ1-1; D is undetermined. Trimming took off 1 base at V and 1 base at J, with 10 bases between the two ends. This CDR3 has 15 residues. Germline CDR1 reads SGHVS; CDR2 reads FNYEAQ. CDR3 amino acids: CASSLDFRQNTEAFF. DNA for the CDR3: TGTGCCAGCAGCTTAGACTTTCGCCAGAACACTGAAGCTTTCTTT. Filled out from reference TRBV7-6 and TRBJ1-1, the complete variable domain reads GAGVSQSPRYKVTKRGQDVALRCDPISGHVSLYWYRQALGQGPEFLTYFNYEAQQDKSGLPNDRFSAERPEGSISTLTIQRTEQRDSAMYRCASSLDFRQNTEAFFGQGTRLTVV.

This clone was detected a few times. This chain links TRBV29-1 with TRBJ2-7, with D maybe TRBD1 (5 bases). With 4 bases removed from V and 5 bases from J, the gap between germline ends came to 18 bases. The CDR3 covers 14 residues. CDR1 and CDR2 (germline): SQVTM, ANQGSEA. The CDR3 DNA follows: TGCAGCGTTGGTAGTATAAGGGGAAGTCACGAGCAGTACTTC. It translates to CSVGSIRGSHEQYF.

The CDR3 coding sequence is TGTGCCAGCAGCCTGGACAGGGGGGACGAGCAGTACTTC. Translation: CASSLDRGDEQYF. The chain combines TRBV7-9 with TRBJ2-7, with 10 bases identical to TRBD1. CDR1 SEHNR and CDR2 FQNEAQ come from the germline V gene (reference sequence). The CDR3 sequence is 13 residues long. With 5 bases clipped from V and 5 bases from J, the junction kept 3 bases outside the gene matches.

The chain joins TRBV21-1 to TRBJ1-4; the DNA was not compared with TRBD1, the D call given in the table. TRBV21-1 is marked as a pseudogene. This CDR3 spans 16 amino acids. CDR3 DNA sequence: TGTGCCACCGAGACATTGGACGGACAGGTTAATGAAAAACTGTTTTTT. This translates into CATETLDGQVNEKLFF.

The V and J genes are TRBV14 and TRBJ2-7; 8 nucleotides line up with TRBD2. CDR1 SGHDN and CDR2 FVKESK come from the germline V gene. The CDR3 covers 17 residues. The junction had 13 bases not matched to a gene; V was cut back by 4 bases and J by 2 bases. The CDR3 DNA reads TGTGCCAGCAGCCTCGAAGTCCCGACTAGCGCGACCTACGAGCAGTACTTC. Encoded protein: CASSLEVPTSATYEQYF. The full variable domain, in which reference TRBV14 and TRBJ2-7 provide the parts outside the CDR3, is EAGVTQFPSHSVIEKGQTVTLRCDPISGHDNLYWYRRVMGKEIKFLLHFVKESKQDESGMPNNRFLAERTGGTYSTLKVQPAELEDSGVYFCASSLEVPTSATYEQYFGPGTRLTVT.

The rearrangement joins TRBV7-2 to TRBJ2-6; TRBD1 is a possible D gene (5 bases). The germline V gene encodes CDR1 SGHTA and CDR2 FQGNSA. The germline V and J ends were trimmed by 5 bases and 0 bases, with 11 bases remaining between them. The CDR3 spans 16 residues. This CDR3 is CASSGQGVSGANVLTF. CDR3 in DNA: TGTGCCAGCAGCGGGCAAGGGGTCTCTGGGGCCAACGTCCTGACTTTC.

The chain recombines TRBV7-2 with TRBJ2-5, with D maybe TRBD2 (5 bases). Trimming took off 5 bases at V and 7 bases at J, with 14 bases between the two ends. Germline V lookup: CDR1 SGHTA, CDR2 FQGNSA. CDR3 length: 13 residues. The CDR3 here is CASSPHSTTTQYF. The CDR3 DNA is TGTGCCAGCAGCCCGCACTCGACTACGACCCAGTACTTC.

The chain uses TRBV4-1 and TRBJ1-6; D may be TRBD1 (5 bases). The CDR3 runs to 14 residues. Germline loops: CDR1 MGHRA, CDR2 YSYEKL. V was cut by 3 bases and J by 6 bases, with 9 bases left in between. As DNA, the CDR3 is TGCGCCAGCAGCCACCGGGACGGTAATTCACCCCTCCACTTT. This gives the protein CASSHRDGNSPLHF.

V is TRBV5-1 and J is TRBJ1-4; the D gene is possibly TRBD1 (6 bases). CDR3 length equals 15 residues. The ends were cut back, 4 bases at V and 6 bases at J, with 16 bases in the middle. Germline V CDR1 and CDR2: SGHRS, YFSETQ. The CDR3 DNA is TGCGCCAGCAGCCAAAGTGGGGGCTGGGATGAAAAACTGTTTTTT. Protein: CASSQSGGWDEKLFF.

In this sample, this clone turned up once. The V call is TRBV28, the J call TRBJ1-1; D gene ambiguous. This CDR3 is built from 15 residues. Germline V lookup: CDR1 MDHEN, CDR2 SYDVKM. V was shortened by 6 bases and J by 2 bases, with 16 bases between the two germline ends. The CDR3 loop is CASRLLLASNTEAFF. The CDR3 bases are TGTGCCAGCAGACTTCTCCTAGCTTCCAACACTGAAGCTTTCTTT.

This chain connects TRBV9 to TRBJ1-2; D unclear. Per the germline V gene, CDR1 is SGDLS and CDR2 is YYNGEE. V dropped 3 bases and J dropped 7 bases, with 10 bases sitting between them. CDR3 length: 12 amino acids. As DNA, the CDR3 is TGTGCCAGCAGCGCCCGAGAGTCTGGCTACACCTTC. Translating gives CASSARESGYTF.

This chain connects TRBV9 to TRBJ2-7, with 9 bases aligning to TRBD1. CDR1 and CDR2 from the germline V gene are SGDLS and YYNGEE. Germline trimming cut 4 bases from V and 0 bases from J; bases unmatched to any gene: 5. The CDR3 is 15 residues long. The CDR3 sequence is CASSPGQGLSYEQYF. In DNA, the CDR3 is TGTGCCAGCAGCCCGGGACAGGGCCTCTCCTACGAGCAGTACTTC.